This T cell receptor (beta chain) was retrieved from a study of blood T cell repertoires in COVID-19. In the study overall: The United States, Italy and Spain provided the acute and convalescent COVID-19 samples. Nucleic acid was either cDNA or gDNA, and it came from T cells, B-cell-depleted T cells, or PBMCs.

Participants came from about two dozen US areas, aged about 18 to 89 years. Participant-given clinical history determined each cohort assignment. This CDR3 has 12 amino acids. The ends lost 3 bases at V and 7 bases at J; junction bases unmatched: 0. Profiling relied on immunoSEQ multiplex PCR, and the TCRdb table lists in-frame clones only, not all of them. Of about 210,000 clones listed, 90% are singletons. Remarks on this clone: Other DNA variants within this sample encode the same CDR3.

The sequence was collected from a man aged 25 to 45 who had recovered from COVID-19. The sample was PBMCs or T cells enriched from blood (not recorded which). This chain links TRBV12-3 or TRBV12-4 with TRBJ2-1; 7 positions agree with TRBD2. CDR3 bases: TGTGCCAGCAGTTTGGGGGGGAATGAGCAGTTCTTC. It is translated as CASSLGGNEQFF.